This T cell receptor (beta chain) was identified in a study of T cells in localized non-small cell lung cancer. Germline CDR1 is SGHRS and CDR2 is YFSETQ. V lost 3 bases, J lost 4 bases, and 7 bases lay in between. CDR3 length: 13 residues. Study-wide findings and caveats: Median 57 top-100 tumor clones were shared with paired adjacent lung.

Worth noting for this clone: Its antigen is still unknown.

TCRdb's table, derived via immunoSEQ multiplex PCR, lists solely in-frame clones and lacks some. The sample holds around 26,000 clones; about 87% are singletons and the top ten take approximately 3%. This material consisted of peripheral blood, taken before any cancer treatment. The chain couples TRBV5-1 to TRBJ2-2; D is uncertain. This TCR came from a woman aged 18-49 years with stage I lung adenocarcinoma. The CDR3 loop reads CASSSGSTGELFF. The CDR3 region has the DNA TGCGCCAGCAGCTCCGGTAGCACCGGGGAGCTGTTTTTT.